Listed below are T cell receptor beta chains from one sample, sequenced in a study of shared clonotypes between healthy human individuals. TCRdb's table, derived via immunoSEQ multiplex PCR, lists solely in-frame clones and lacks some. The repertoire holds roughly 2,000,000 clones, with about 95% as singletons. Material: naive CD8+ T cells sorted from blood. The receptor source for this set is a man in his late teens or twenties in good health. Both conserved end residues are part of each CDR3.

TRBV9 | CASSVGGIDTEAFF
TRBV5-6 | CASSFYLNTEAFF
TRBV11-2 | CASSLEGTTSGGETQYF
TRBV7-8 | CASSLVLTEETFKNIQYF
TRBV7-9 | CASSLVGFGETQYF
TRBV5-1 | CASSPIDPIRLVNTEAFF
TRBV5-4 | CASSPGSYNEQFF
TRBV9 | CASSRLGQNNEQFF
TRBV27 | CASAVLTGGNQPQHF
TRBV7-7 | CASSLVAGEETQYF
TRBV30 | CAWSLGSYGYTF
TRBV5-1 | CASSLTSGGEADTQYF
TRBV4-1 | CASSLRTTDTQYF
TRBV2 | CASIGGLGEAFF
TRBV18 | CASSPLGTSEFQETQYF
TRBV27 | CASSFSIPRDEQFF
TRBV4-3 | CASSQGHETYEQYF
TRBV11-2 | CASSLDPGWGYTF
TRBV5-6 | CASSLPSRFTDTQYF
TRBV5-1 | CASSLSGDEQFF
TRBV2 | CASSEGGRMNTEAFF
TRBV9 | CASTRAGTQDNEQFF
TRBV11-2 | CASSLLFASGSTDTQYF
TRBV2 | CASSDDREFPYEQYF
TRBV29-1 | CSVDRGLYYGYTF
TRBV9 | CASSVEWGGQHTGELFF
TRBV6-6 | CASTPGLHTDTQYF
TRBV9 | CASSPNGEKLFF
TRBV19 | CASAAGYSYEQYF
TRBV6-5 | CASSEETVFGTQYF